The source of this T cell receptor (beta chain) is a study of patients and donors after allogeneic stem cell transplantation. In TCRdb, the RT-PCR reads were re-called with MiXCR into one record per CDR3 protein. Of some 31,000 distinct CDR3 sequences in the sample, about 37% were seen once. The CDR3 runs to 13 residues. With V trimmed by 3 bases and J by 3 bases, 1 base remained unmatched. The V gene is TRBV12-3 or TRBV12-4, the J gene TRBJ1-1; 7 nucleotides line up with TRBD1. The sequence came from a human donor who was either an allogeneic HSCT recipient or a stem cell or donor lymphocyte infusion donor (not recorded which). It is not recorded whose cells these are; they may come from a transplant donor. Sequencing input: blood, either unsorted or a sorted T cell fraction (not recorded which). The CDR3 DNA is TGTGCCAGCAGTTTCGACAGGGACACTGAAGCTTTCTTT. Translated: CASSFDRDTEAFF.